One sample yielded the 9 T cell receptor beta chains listed below, sequenced in a study of blood T cells in healthy people across ages. Alongside a J-beta primer mix, a sample-barcoded 5' primer served in a second PCR lasting about 7 to 11 cycles. TCRdb re-called the 5' RACE reads through MiXCR, storing one row per CDR3 protein. This sample has 380,000 or so distinct CDR3 sequences; roughly half occur once, and the top ten carry around 53%. Source material: blood. All receptors come from a man in his fifties or sixties in good health.

This rearrangement joins TRBV6-6 to TRBJ1-5; D not certain. Trimming removed 0 bases at V and 7 bases at J, with 13 bases between. The CDR3 totals 15 residues. Looked up from germline, CDR1 is MNHNY and CDR2 is SVGAGI (reference sequence). The CDR3 loop is CASSYSVGMGQPQHF. The CDR3 DNA is TGTGCCAGCAGTTACTCGGTCGGAATGGGGCAGCCCCAGCATTTT.

The table lists this clonotype with a count of one. This sequence joins TRBV9 and TRBJ1-2, with D possibly TRBD1 on 6 matching bases. CDR1 and CDR2 (germline): SGDLS, YYNGEE. V lost 4 bases to trimming and J lost 1 base, with 17 bases between them. The CDR3 has 16 amino acids. The CDR3, as DNA: TGTGCCAGCAGCCCGAGGGGGGCTCTCCTTAACTATGGCTACACCTTC. This gives the protein CASSPRGALLNYGYTF.

V gene TRBV7-2 combines with J gene TRBJ1-5; D call uncertain. The germline CDR1 and CDR2 sequences are SGHTA and FQGNSA. V was cut by 11 bases and J by 0 bases, with 11 bases left in between. CDR3 length: 13 residues. The CDR3 DNA reads TGTGCCTCGGCGGAATATAGCAATCAGCCCCAGCATTTT. This translates into CASAEYSNQPQHF.

The J gene is TRBJ1-5, the V gene TRBV11-2; TRBD1 is a possible D gene (6 bases). The CDR3 extends over 15 amino acids. The germline gives CDR1 SGHAT, CDR2 FQNNGV. With 3 bases removed from V and 4 bases from J, the gap between germline ends came to 13 bases. CDR3 sequence (DNA): TGTGCCAGCAGCTTCACCGACGGACAGAATCAGCCCCAGCATTTT. Protein sequence: CASSFTDGQNQPQHF. Full variable domain (outside the CDR3, taken from reference TRBV11-2 and TRBJ1-5): EAGVAQSPRYKIIEKRQSVAFWCNPISGHATLYWYQQILGQGPKLLIQFQNNGVVDDSQLPKDRFSAERLKGVDSTLKIQPAKLEDSAVYLCASSFTDGQNQPQHFGDGTRLSIL.

This clonotype was detected a few times. The V gene is TRBV12-3 or TRBV12-4, the J gene TRBJ2-7; 9 bases match TRBD1. The CDR3 has 13 amino acids. V lost 5 bases, J lost 8 bases, and 7 bases stayed unmatched. The CDR3 DNA follows: TGTGCCAGCAGTGCAGGGACAGGGCGCCAGCAGTACTTC. This encodes CASSAGTGRQQYF.

The chain joins TRBV7-9 to TRBJ2-3; D gene unclear. The germline gives CDR1 SEHNR, CDR2 FQNEAQ (reference sequence). Trimming pared 5 bases from V and 1 base from J, leaving 10 bases between. The CDR3 consists of 14 residues. CDR3: CASSRLQGTDTQYF. Written as DNA, the CDR3 is TGTGCCAGCAGCCGTTTACAAGGCACAGATACGCAGTATTTT.

In nucleotides, the CDR3 is TGTGCCAGCAGGATACCGGGACAGGGTAGTGGCTACACCTTC. Its protein product is CASRIPGQGSGYTF. This chain links TRBV6-1 with TRBJ1-2; TRBD1 aligns across 9 bases. With V trimmed by 6 bases and J by 7 bases, 9 bases remained unmatched. Germline assignment: CDR1 MNHNS and CDR2 SASEGT. The CDR3 is made up of 14 amino acids.

This clonotype occurred once. V gene TRBV12-3 or TRBV12-4 combines with J gene TRBJ2-4; TRBD2 aligns across 7 bases. The CDR3 covers 13 residues. With V trimmed by 7 bases and J by 6 bases, 6 bases remained unmatched. CDR3 residues: CASIERDGNIQYF. Written as DNA, the CDR3 is TGTGCCAGCATTGAGCGGGACGGAAACATTCAGTACTTC.

The chain links TRBV7-6 to TRBJ2-3, with D perhaps matching TRBD2 (5 bases). Germline V lookup: CDR1 SGHVS, CDR2 FNYEAQ. The CDR3 runs to 14 residues. V was trimmed by 4 bases and J by 7 bases, leaving 15 bases between them. The CDR3 reads CASSSPAGGNTQYF. In DNA form, the CDR3 reads TGTGCCAGCAGCTCCCCCGCGGGCGGAAATACGCAGTATTTT.